This entry features one T cell receptor beta chain sequence. The entry originates in a study of blood T cell repertoires in COVID-19. The protocol was immunoSEQ multiplex PCR, while the TCRdb copy is restricted to in-frame clones and leaves out a portion. The sample yields about 110,000 clones, about 90% seen once. This CDR3 spans 16 amino acids. The trim removed 4 bases at V and 1 base at J, leaving 6 bases unmatched. Germline CDR1 reads MNHEY; CDR2 reads SVGEGT. This TCR was sampled from a human donor in a cohort sampled during active COVID-19. Sample: peripheral blood. The V and J genes are TRBV6-2 or TRBV6-3 and TRBJ2-7; 11 bases agree with TRBD2. The CDR3 DNA reads TGTGCCAGCAGTTCCCGGCGACTAGCGGGATCCTACGAGCAGTACTTC. This sequence encodes CASSSRRLAGSYEQYF.